This TCR beta chain stems from a study of CD8+CD57+ T cells in acquired aplastic anemia. Study details: Recorded DNA amounts for sorted CD4+ and CD8+ cells had an average of approximately 3.2 ug. Study-level results: Patients and controls were found to share roughly 31 CD8+ CDR3 sequences.

This clonotype came up many times. The antigen is undetermined. Researchers used genomic DNA as the template to profile TCR beta VDJ and CDR3. TCRdb reprocessed the reads via MiXCR and lists one record per CDR3 protein. This sample carries 110,000 or so distinct CDR3 sequences, 51% of them seen once, and the ten largest clones take 30% to 40%. Germline CDR1 and CDR2: SNHLY and FYNNEI. The germline V and J ends were trimmed by 4 bases and 3 bases, with 12 bases remaining between them. The CDR3 consists of 14 residues. Sample: sorted CD4+, CD8+, or CD8+CD57+ T cells (not recorded which) from PBMCs. This receptor was identified in a human donor in good health, serving as a control. The V call is TRBV2, the J call TRBJ1-1; D is unclear. The CDR3 loop is CASSGLWDDTEAFF. The DNA for the CDR3 is TGTGCCAGCAGTGGTTTGTGGGATGACACTGAAGCTTTCTTT. The entire variable domain, with the rest obtained from reference TRBV2 and TRBJ1-1, is as follows: EPEVTQTPSHQVTQMGQEVILRCVPISNHLYFYWYRQILGQKVEFLVSFYNNEISEKSEIFDDQFSVERPDGSNFTLKIRSTKLEDSAMYFCASSGLWDDTEAFFGQGTRLTVV.